A single sample gave rise to the 23 T cell receptor beta chains below, sequenced in a study of spatial heterogeneity in lung cancer (dated by TCRdb to the late 2010s). Libraries were built with 5' RACE. The sequencer was a NextSeq 500. TCRdb trimmed the raw reads at Q25, called clones with MiXCR and kept productive beta chains. Each entry merges the rows of one CDR3 protein and shows their most common DNA and genes. The sample profile shows more than 2,000 distinct CDR3 sequences; 15% to 20% of them were found once. Together, the top ten hold around 45% of the sample. In the paper's terms, the time point label means: sample taken at primary tumor resection. TCR sequencing used whole RNA extracted from tumor and nontumor lung tissue, or from cryopreserved PBMC samples, without cell sorting. The starting material was PBMCs, obtained at surgery. These receptors were obtained from a male donor with early-stage non-small cell lung cancer.

With respect to this clonotype: A single base separates this from a much larger clone, so it may be a read error. The chain couples TRBV6-5 to TRBJ2-3, with 8 bases fitting TRBD2. This CDR3 has 16 amino acids. Germline loops: CDR1 MNHEY, CDR2 SVGAGI. Germline trimming cut 6 bases from V and 6 bases from J; bases unmatched to any gene: 14. DNA of the CDR3: TGTGCCAGCAGGAAAAACCCTCGTAGCGGGGCGGATACGCAGTATTTT. The encoded protein is CASRKNPRSGADTQYF.

This clonotype is medium-sized (0.01 to 0.1%) in the sample. This rearrangement joins TRBV6-5 to TRBJ1-1; D remains ambiguous. Germline CDR1 MNHEY, CDR2 SVGAGI. The CDR3 length is 13 residues. Trimming took 0 bases from V and 8 from J, leaving 10 bases between them. For the CDR3, the DNA is TGTGCCAGCAGTTACTCGGGAAGTACCGAAGCTTTCTTT. Encoded protein: CASSYSGSTEAFF.

This chain links TRBV10-2 with TRBJ2-4, with D hard to call. V shed 2 bases and J shed 8 bases, with 7 bases lying between them. The CDR3 loop spans 12 amino acids. In germline, CDR1 is WSHSY, CDR2 SAAADI. This chain's CDR3 is CASSERDDIQYF. CDR3 sequence (DNA): TGCGCCAGCAGTGAGAGGGATGACATTCAGTACTTC.

This clonotype is medium-sized. The J gene is TRBJ1-4, the V gene TRBV5-1; no firm D call. The CDR3 is made up of 13 amino acids. V gave up 3 bases and J gave up 8 bases, with 11 bases separating them. Germline CDR1 SGHRS, CDR2 YFSETQ. CDR3 sequence (DNA): TGCGCCAGCAGCTACTGGGCGGGGGAAAAACTGTTTTTT. This sequence encodes CASSYWAGEKLFF.

This clonotype is medium-sized within its sample. The rearrangement links TRBV2 to TRBJ2-7, with no clear D. The CDR3 is made up of 11 amino acids. Between the trimmed V and J ends, which lost 5 bases and 6 bases, there was a span of 8 bases. The germline V gene has CDR1 SNHLY and CDR2 FYNNEI. The CDR3 DNA reads TGTGCCAGCAGTCCGACTGCCGAGCAGTACTTC. Amino acids: CASSPTAEQYF.

This clonotype has a handful of counts. This chain joins TRBV13 and TRBJ2-5, with D hard to call. Germline V CDR1 and CDR2: PRHDT, FYEKMQ (reference sequence). The V gene lost 2 bases and the J gene lost 5 bases, with 9 bases spanning the gap. The CDR3 has 13 residues. In DNA, the CDR3 is TGTGCCAGCAGCTTAAACGGAGAGGAGACCCAGTACTTC. Translating gives CASSLNGEETQYF.

By share of the sample, this clonotype is medium-sized. The J gene is TRBJ2-5, the V gene TRBV23-1; no clear D gene. TRBV23-1 is identified as an open reading frame with a role that is uncertain. This CDR3 has 10 residues. The ends were cut back, 3 bases at V and 14 bases at J, with 10 bases in the middle. The CDR3 nucleotides read TGCGCCAGCAGTCACCGGGTCGCCTACTTC. Its protein product is CASSHRVAYF.

The J gene is TRBJ2-7, the V gene TRBV6-5, with D hard to call. Per the germline V gene, CDR1 is MNHEY and CDR2 is SVGAGI. Trimming pared 7 bases from V and 3 bases from J, leaving 13 bases between. CDR3 length: 13 amino acids. In DNA, the CDR3 is TGTGCCAGCATCGGCAAGCCGGGCTACGAGCAGTACTTC. This gives the protein CASIGKPGYEQYF.

By share, this clonotype counts as medium-sized. This chain links TRBV7-2 with TRBJ2-7; D unclear. V lost 1 base to trimming and J lost 2 bases, with 12 bases between them. The CDR3 loop spans 15 amino acids. CDR1 is SGHTA, CDR2 FQGNSA, per germline. CDR3 in amino acids: CASSLGGRTTYEQYF. Written as DNA, the CDR3 is TGTGCCAGCAGCTTAGGAGGACGGACGACCTACGAGCAGTACTTC.

This clonotype is large. V gene TRBV5-6 combines with J gene TRBJ1-2; no clear D gene. The germline CDR1 and CDR2 sequences are SGHDT and YYEEEE. CDR3 length equals 14 residues. V lost 2 bases, J lost 2 bases, and 10 bases lay in between. CDR3 region: CASSFRYRNYGYTF. CDR3 DNA sequence: TGTGCCAGCAGCTTCAGATATAGGAACTATGGCTACACCTTC.

At least ten counts were recorded for this clonotype. This chain joins TRBV28 and TRBJ2-7; TRBD1 might be the D (6 bases). The V end was cut by 3 bases, the J end by 0 bases, with 15 bases between. The CDR3 sequence is 16 residues long. In germline, CDR1 is MDHEN, CDR2 SYDVKM. CDR3 protein: CASSFGQSSISYEQYF. The CDR3 nucleotides read TGTGCCAGCAGTTTCGGACAGTCCAGCATCTCCTACGAGCAGTACTTC.

This clonotype was detected a few times. V usage is TRBV19 and J usage is TRBJ2-1; weak D call: TRBD2 (6 bases). The germline gives CDR1 LNHDA, CDR2 SQIVND (reference sequence). There are 15 residues in the CDR3. The ends were cut back, 3 bases at V and 4 bases at J, with 13 bases in the middle. In DNA form, the CDR3 reads TGTGCCAGTAGTATGTTGGCGGGACTTTACAATGAGCAGTTCTTC. Protein product: CASSMLAGLYNEQFF.

J is TRBJ1-5 and V is TRBV19, with 8 bases that match TRBD1. Trimming removed 7 bases from V and 2 bases from J; junction bases left unmatched: 10. This CDR3 contains 16 residues. Germline CDR1 reads LNHDA; CDR2 reads SQIVND (reference sequence). The chain's CDR3 is CASKPSRGQGNQPQHF. DNA of the CDR3: TGTGCCAGTAAACCTTCAAGGGGACAGGGCAATCAGCCCCAGCATTTT. Using reference TRBV19 and TRBJ1-5 for the parts outside the CDR3, the full variable domain is DGGITQSPKYLFRKEGQNVTLSCEQNLNHDAMYWYRQDPGQGLRLIYYSQIVNDFQKGDIAEGYSVSREKKESFPLTVTSAQKNPTAFYLCASKPSRGQGNQPQHFGDGTRLSIL.

V is TRBV27 and J is TRBJ1-1, with D perhaps matching TRBD1 (5 bases). The CDR3 contains 13 residues. Per the germline V gene, CDR1 is MNHEY and CDR2 is SMNVEV (reference sequence). V was shortened by 3 bases and J by 7 bases, with 12 bases between the two germline ends. Here the CDR3 reads CASSLTVRNEAFF. CDR3 sequence (DNA): TGTGCCAGCAGTTTGACAGTGAGGAATGAAGCTTTCTTT.

In its sample, this clonotype ranks as medium-sized. The chain employs TRBV4-2 and TRBJ2-2; D is possibly TRBD1 (6 bases). The CDR3 is 15 residues long. CDR1 LGHNA and CDR2 YNFKEQ come from the germline V gene. Between the trimmed V and J ends, which lost 4 bases and 1 base, there was a span of 10 bases. This CDR3 is CASSPVTGNTGELFF. The CDR3 DNA reads TGTGCCAGCAGCCCAGTGACAGGGAACACCGGGGAGCTGTTTTTT.

This clonotype was seen only a few times. The chain combines TRBV20-1 with TRBJ2-1; 7 bases are shared with TRBD2. Germline V lookup: CDR1 DFQATT, CDR2 SNEGSKA (reference sequence). J gave up 3 bases and V 3 bases, and 11 bases lay outside the gene matches. The CDR3 contains 16 residues. Written as DNA, the CDR3 is TGCAGTGCTAGCATCCCAGGCAGCGGGGTCTACAATGAGCAGTTCTTC. It yields the protein CSASIPGSGVYNEQFF.

Of note for this clonotype: One junction end disagrees with the germline gene, perhaps due to a read error. DNA of the CDR3: TGTGCCAGCAGTTTAGCCTCAGGACTAGCGGGAGGAATCACCTACAATGAGCGGTTCTTC. Translated: CASSLASGLAGGITYNERFF. The chain links TRBV28 to TRBJ2-1; TRBD2 agrees at 14 bases. The germline V gene has CDR1 MDHEN and CDR2 SYDVKM. The CDR3 loop spans 20 amino acids.

By sample fraction, this clonotype is medium-sized. V usage is TRBV6-5 and J usage is TRBJ2-7; 8 bases align to TRBD1. This CDR3 is 13 amino acids long. CDR1 is MNHEY, CDR2 SVGAGI, per germline. V lost 0 bases, J lost 5 bases, and 0 bases stayed unmatched. The CDR3 spells CASSYSGQDEQYF. The CDR3 DNA is TGTGCCAGCAGTTACTCGGGACAGGACGAGCAGTACTTC.

This clonotype is medium-sized (0.01 to 0.1%). The V gene is TRBV28, the J gene TRBJ2-1; no definite D call. Trimming shortened V by 3 bases and J by 10 bases, and 10 bases separated the two germline ends. Germline values: CDR1 MDHEN, CDR2 SYDVKM. This CDR3 has 12 amino acids. CDR3 in amino acids: CASSFERVEQFF. The CDR3 DNA reads TGTGCCAGCAGTTTTGAGCGAGTGGAGCAGTTCTTC.

By sample fraction, this clonotype is medium-sized. This CDR3 reads CASSEPRTEETQYF. The CDR3, as DNA: TGTGCCAGCAGTGAACCGCGGACTGAAGAGACCCAGTACTTC. The V call is TRBV25-1, the J call TRBJ2-5; possibly TRBD2 for D (5 bases). Trimming took 2 bases from V and 3 from J, leaving 10 bases between them. CDR3 length: 14 residues. Germline CDR1 reads MGHDK; CDR2 reads SYGVNS.

V is TRBV12-3 or TRBV12-4 and J is TRBJ2-3; D is uncertain. The CDR3 is made up of 14 amino acids. V was trimmed by 2 bases and J by 1 base, leaving 7 bases between them. The CDR3 spells CASSLLGGTDTQYF. The CDR3 region has the DNA TGTGCCAGCAGTTTACTTGGGGGCACAGATACGCAGTATTTT.

This clonotype is deemed medium-sized. The gene calls are TRBV7-2 and TRBJ2-7; a possible D gene is TRBD2 (6 bases). Looked up from germline, CDR1 is SGHTA and CDR2 is FQGNSA. The CDR3 has 15 amino acids. Trimming pared 1 base from V and 0 bases from J, leaving 10 bases between. CDR3 loop: CASSLDSSDSYEQYF. The CDR3 coding sequence is TGTGCCAGCAGCTTAGATTCTAGCGACTCCTACGAGCAGTACTTC.

Within the sample, this clonotype is medium-sized. The gene calls are TRBV28 and TRBJ2-7; either TRBD1 or TRBD2 may fit D (5 bases each). Per the germline V gene, CDR1 is MDHEN and CDR2 is SYDVKM. V lost 5 bases, J lost 3 bases, and 20 bases lay in between. The CDR3 contains 16 residues. CDR3 protein: CASSPLAGTAGYEQYF. The CDR3 DNA reads TGTGCCAGCAGTCCACTCGCCGGGACGGCAGGCTACGAGCAGTACTTC.